This is a list of T cell receptor beta chains from one sample in a study of cytomegalovirus exposure and HLA in healthy donors. Profiling relied on immunoSEQ multiplex PCR, and the TCRdb table lists in-frame clones only, not all of them. The table shows some 340,000 clones, with 87% occurring only once. Sequences were obtained from PBMCs. The receptors originated from a woman younger than 45 in good health and CMV-seropositive. Both conserved end residues are part of each CDR3. D genes are given only for firm matches. Clone size is shown for a subset of rows, as once, few, many or a class of expanded clone.

clone_size	d_call	v_call	j_call	cdr3_length	cdr3_nt	cdr3_aa
NA	NA	TRBV28	TRBJ1-2	14	TGTGCCAGCAGTTCCCCAGGACCTGGGGAAGGCTACACCTTC	CASSSPGPGEGYTF
NA	NA	TRBV7-2	TRBJ2-3	15	TGTGCCAGCAGCTTAAGGCCGGACATCGCAGATACGCAGTATTTT	CASSLRPDIADTQYF
NA	NA	TRBV9	TRBJ1-4	15	TGTGCCAGCAGCGTAGGCAGGGGATGGCCTGAAAAACTGTTTTTT	CASSVGRGWPEKLFF
NA	NA	TRBV7-6	TRBJ1-6	10	TGTGCCAGCACCTATTCACCCCTCCACTTT	CASTYSPLHF
NA	NA	TRBV19	TRBJ1-1	14	TGTGCCAGTAGTTTCGTCGAGGCGACCGCTGAAGCTTTCTTT	CASSFVEATAEAFF
NA	NA	TRBV9	TRBJ1-4	14	TGTGCCAGCAGCTCCAAGGGGTGGGATGAAAAACTGTTTTTT	CASSSKGWDEKLFF
NA	TRBD2	TRBV4-2	TRBJ2-7	17	TGTGCCAGCAGCCAAGATGTTAGCGGGGGCCCGGGGCTCGAGCAGTACTTC	CASSQDVSGGPGLEQYF
NA	TRBD2	TRBV18	TRBJ2-3	17	TGTGCCAGCTCACCAGGGACTAGCGGCCTGAGCACAGATACGCAGTATTTT	CASSPGTSGLSTDTQYF
NA	TRBD1	TRBV6-1	TRBJ2-5	15	TGTGCCAGCAGCTTTGGGACAGGGGACGGGGAGACCCAGTACTTC	CASSFGTGDGETQYF
NA	NA	TRBV5-4	TRBJ1-2	15	TGTGCCAGCAGCTTCTTTCAGAGTCTTTCCTATGGCTACACCTTC	CASSFFQSLSYGYTF
NA	NA	TRBV9	TRBJ1-2	17	TGTGCCAGCAGCGTAGGGGTCCAACAGGGAGTTAACTATGGCTACACCTTC	CASSVGVQQGVNYGYTF
NA	NA	TRBV18	TRBJ2-3	14	TGTGCCAGCTCACCACCGAGCCCCACAGATACGCAGTATTTT	CASSPPSPTDTQYF
NA	NA	TRBV28	TRBJ1-2	14	TGTGCCAGCAGCTTCGACAATCGAAACTATGGCTACACCTTC	CASSFDNRNYGYTF
NA	TRBD2	TRBV4-1	TRBJ2-5	15	TGCGCCAGCAGCCACGGGACTAGCGGTCAAGAGACCCAGTACTTC	CASSHGTSGQETQYF
once	NA	TRBV14	TRBJ2-5	13	TGTGCCAGCAGCCAGGGGTTACAAGAGACCCAGTACTTC	CASSQGLQETQYF
NA	NA	TRBV27	TRBJ2-1	14	TGTGCCAGCAGTAAATTAGCGGCGAACAATGAGCAGTTCTTC	CASSKLAANNEQFF
NA	NA	TRBV6-1	TRBJ2-3	11	TGTGCCAGCAGTGAACAAGATACGCAGTATTTT	CASSEQDTQYF
once	NA	TRBV20-1	TRBJ1-1	9	TGCAGACCTAGGGGTGAAGCTTTCTTT	CRPRGEAFF
NA	TRBD1	TRBV6-4	TRBJ1-4	16	TGTGCCAGTAGACAGGGAGAGGGTGCAACTAATGAAAAACTGTTTTTT	CASRQGEGATNEKLFF
few	NA	TRBV14	TRBJ1-6	13	TGTGCCAGCAGCCAAGATCTTAATTCACCCCTCCACTTT	CASSQDLNSPLHF
NA	NA	TRBV7-6	TRBJ2-1	15	TGTGCCAGCAGCTTAGCGGGTTTGGGGAATAATGAGCAGTTCTTC	CASSLAGLGNNEQFF
NA	NA	TRBV7-9	TRBJ1-2	13	TGTGCCAGCAGCCCGGGGGGCCTGGATGGCTACACCTTC	CASSPGGLDGYTF